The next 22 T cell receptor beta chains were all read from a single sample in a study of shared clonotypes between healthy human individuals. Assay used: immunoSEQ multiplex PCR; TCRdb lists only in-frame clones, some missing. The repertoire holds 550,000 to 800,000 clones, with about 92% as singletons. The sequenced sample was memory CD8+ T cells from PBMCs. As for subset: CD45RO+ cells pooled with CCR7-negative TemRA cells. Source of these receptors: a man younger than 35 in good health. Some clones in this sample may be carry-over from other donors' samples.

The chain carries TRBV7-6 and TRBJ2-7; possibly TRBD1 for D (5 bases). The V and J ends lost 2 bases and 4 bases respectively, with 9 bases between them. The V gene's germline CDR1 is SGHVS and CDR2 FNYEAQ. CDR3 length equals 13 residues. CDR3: CASSLLQDYEQYF. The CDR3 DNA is TGTGCCAGCAGCTTACTACAGGATTACGAGCAGTACTTC.

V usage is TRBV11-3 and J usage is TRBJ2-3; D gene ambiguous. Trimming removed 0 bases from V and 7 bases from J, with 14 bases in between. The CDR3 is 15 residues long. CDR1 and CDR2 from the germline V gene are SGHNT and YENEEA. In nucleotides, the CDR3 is TGTGCCAGCAGCTTAGATCGAGGATCTGGGAATACGCAGTATTTT. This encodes CASSLDRGSGNTQYF.

The CDR3 spells CASSLRPYEQYF. In DNA, the CDR3 is TGCGCCAGCAGCTTGCGCCCGTACGAGCAGTACTTC. The J gene is TRBJ2-7, the V gene TRBV5-1, with no clear D. The germline V gene has CDR1 SGHRS and CDR2 YFSETQ. The CDR3 contains 12 residues. The germline V and J ends were trimmed by 1 base and 4 bases, with 6 bases remaining between them.

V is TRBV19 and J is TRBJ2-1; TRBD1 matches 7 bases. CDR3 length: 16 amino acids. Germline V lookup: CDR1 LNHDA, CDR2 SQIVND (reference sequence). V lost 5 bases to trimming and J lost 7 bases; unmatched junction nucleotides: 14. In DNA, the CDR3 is TGTGCCAGTAGTGCCTGGACAGGAATACTTTATAATGAGCAGTTCTTC. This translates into CASSAWTGILYNEQFF.

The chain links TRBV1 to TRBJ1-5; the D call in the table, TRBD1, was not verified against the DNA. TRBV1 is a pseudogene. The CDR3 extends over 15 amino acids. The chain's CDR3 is CTSSTGTAANQPQHF. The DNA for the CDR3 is TGCACCAGCAGCACAGGGACAGCTGCAAATCAGCCCCAGCATTTT.

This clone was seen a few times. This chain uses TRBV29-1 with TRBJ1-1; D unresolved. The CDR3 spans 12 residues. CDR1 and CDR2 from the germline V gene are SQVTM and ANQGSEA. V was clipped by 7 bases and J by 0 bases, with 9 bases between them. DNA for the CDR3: TGCAGCGGTCGAGACTTGAACACTGAAGCTTTCTTT. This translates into CSGRDLNTEAFF.

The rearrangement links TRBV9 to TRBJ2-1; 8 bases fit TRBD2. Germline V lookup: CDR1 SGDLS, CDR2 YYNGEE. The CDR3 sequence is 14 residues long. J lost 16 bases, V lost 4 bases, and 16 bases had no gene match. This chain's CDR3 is CASSLLLGAGGFFF. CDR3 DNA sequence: TGTGCCAGCAGCCTCTTGTTGGGGGCGGGAGGTTTTTTCTTC.

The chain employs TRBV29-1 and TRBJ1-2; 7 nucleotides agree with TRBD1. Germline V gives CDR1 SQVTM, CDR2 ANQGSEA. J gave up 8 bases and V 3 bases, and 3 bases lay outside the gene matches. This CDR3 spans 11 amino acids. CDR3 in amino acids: CSVDRGVGYTF. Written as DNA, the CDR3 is TGCAGCGTTGACAGGGGGGTCGGCTACACCTTC.

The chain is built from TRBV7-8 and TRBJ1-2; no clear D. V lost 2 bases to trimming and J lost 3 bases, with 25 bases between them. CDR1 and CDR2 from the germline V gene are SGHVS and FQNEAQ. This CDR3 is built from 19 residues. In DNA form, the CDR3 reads TGTGCCAGCAGCTTATCAGTCGAATCGCGGACGGATGATTACTATGGCTACACCTTC. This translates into CASSLSVESRTDDYYGYTF.

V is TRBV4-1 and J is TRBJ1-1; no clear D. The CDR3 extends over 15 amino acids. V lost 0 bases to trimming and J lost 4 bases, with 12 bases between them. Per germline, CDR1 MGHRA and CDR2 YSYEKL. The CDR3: CASSQEEYEGTEAFF. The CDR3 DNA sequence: TGCGCCAGCAGCCAAGAGGAATACGAGGGCACTGAAGCTTTCTTT.

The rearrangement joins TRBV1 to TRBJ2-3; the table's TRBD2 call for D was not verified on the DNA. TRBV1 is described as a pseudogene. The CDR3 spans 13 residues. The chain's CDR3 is CTRNPSVTDTQYF. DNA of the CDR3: TGCACCAGAAACCCTAGCGTGACAGATACGCAGTATTTT.

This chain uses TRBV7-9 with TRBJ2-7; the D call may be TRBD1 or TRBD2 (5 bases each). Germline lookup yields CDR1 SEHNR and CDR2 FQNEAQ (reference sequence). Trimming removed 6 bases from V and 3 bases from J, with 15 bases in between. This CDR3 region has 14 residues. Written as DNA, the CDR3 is TGTGCCAGCAGTCCAAAGGGGACCGACTACGAGCAGTACTTC. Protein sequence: CASSPKGTDYEQYF. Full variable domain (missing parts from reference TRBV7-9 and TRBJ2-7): DTGVSQNPRHKITKRGQNVTFRCDPISEHNRLYWYRQTLGQGPEFLTYFQNEAQLEKSRLLSDRFSAERPKGSFSTLEIQRTEQGDSAMYLCASSPKGTDYEQYFGPGTRLTVT.

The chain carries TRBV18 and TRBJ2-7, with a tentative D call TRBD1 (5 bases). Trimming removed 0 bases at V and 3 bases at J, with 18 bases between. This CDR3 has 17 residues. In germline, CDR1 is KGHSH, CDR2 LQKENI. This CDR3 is CASSPPGIRTQIYEQYF. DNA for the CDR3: TGTGCCAGCTCACCACCGGGAATCCGGACACAAATCTACGAGCAGTACTTC. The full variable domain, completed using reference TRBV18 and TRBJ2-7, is NAGVMQNPRHLVRRRGQEARLRCSPMKGHSHVYWYRQLPEEGLKFMVYLQKENIIDESGMPKERFSAEFPKEGPSILRIQQVVRGDSAAYFCASSPPGIRTQIYEQYFGPGTRLTVT.

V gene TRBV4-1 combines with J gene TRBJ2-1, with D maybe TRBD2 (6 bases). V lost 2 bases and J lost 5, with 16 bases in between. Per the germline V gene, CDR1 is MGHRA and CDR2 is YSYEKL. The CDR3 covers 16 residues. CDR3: CASSQYPKLAHNEQFF. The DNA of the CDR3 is TGCGCCAGCAGCCAATACCCCAAGCTAGCGCACAATGAGCAGTTCTTC.

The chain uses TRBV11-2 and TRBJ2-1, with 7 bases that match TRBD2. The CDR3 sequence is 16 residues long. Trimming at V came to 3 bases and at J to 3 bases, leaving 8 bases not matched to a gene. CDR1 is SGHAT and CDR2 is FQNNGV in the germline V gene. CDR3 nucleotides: TGTGCCAGCAGCTTCCAACGTAGCGGGTACTACAATGAGCAGTTCTTC. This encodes CASSFQRSGYYNEQFF. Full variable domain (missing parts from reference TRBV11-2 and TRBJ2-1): EAGVAQSPRYKIIEKRQSVAFWCNPISGHATLYWYQQILGQGPKLLIQFQNNGVVDDSQLPKDRFSAERLKGVDSTLKIQPAKLEDSAVYLCASSFQRSGYYNEQFFGPGTRLTVL.

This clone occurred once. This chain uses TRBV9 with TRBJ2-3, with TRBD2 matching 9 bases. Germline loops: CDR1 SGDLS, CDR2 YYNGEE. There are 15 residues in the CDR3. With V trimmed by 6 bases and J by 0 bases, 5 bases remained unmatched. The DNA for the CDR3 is TGTGCCAGCACCTTTAGCGGGGGAAGCACAGATACGCAGTATTTT. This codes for CASTFSGGSTDTQYF.

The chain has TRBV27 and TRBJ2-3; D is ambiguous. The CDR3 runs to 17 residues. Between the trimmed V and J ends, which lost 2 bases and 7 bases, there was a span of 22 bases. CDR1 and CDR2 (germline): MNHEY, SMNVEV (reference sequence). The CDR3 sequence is CASSLLGQADPINTQYF. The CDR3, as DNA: TGTGCCAGCAGTTTACTCGGCCAGGCGGACCCTATAAATACGCAGTATTTT.

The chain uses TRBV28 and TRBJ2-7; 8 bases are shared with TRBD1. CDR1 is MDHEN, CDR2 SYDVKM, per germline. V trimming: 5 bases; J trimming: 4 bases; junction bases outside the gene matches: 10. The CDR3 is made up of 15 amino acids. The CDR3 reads CASSATGGGPYEQYF. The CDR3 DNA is TGTGCCAGCAGTGCCACAGGGGGAGGACCGTACGAGCAGTACTTC. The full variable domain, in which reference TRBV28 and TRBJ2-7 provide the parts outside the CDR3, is DVKVTQSSRYLVKRTGEKVFLECVQDMDHENMFWYRQDPGLGLRLIYFSYDVKMKEKGDIPEGYSVSREKKERFSLILESASTNQTSMYLCASSATGGGPYEQYFGPGTRLTVT.

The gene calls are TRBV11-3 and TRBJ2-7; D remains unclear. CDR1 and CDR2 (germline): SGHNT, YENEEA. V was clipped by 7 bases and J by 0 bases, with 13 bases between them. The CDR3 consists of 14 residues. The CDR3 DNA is TGTGCCAGCAATAAAGGTCAGGTCTCCTACGAGCAGTACTTC. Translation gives CASNKGQVSYEQYF.

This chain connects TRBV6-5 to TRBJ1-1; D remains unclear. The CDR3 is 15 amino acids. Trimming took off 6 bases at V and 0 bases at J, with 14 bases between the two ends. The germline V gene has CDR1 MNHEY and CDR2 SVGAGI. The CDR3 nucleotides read TGTGCCAGCAGAACTGGACGGTTCATGAACACTGAAGCTTTCTTT. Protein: CASRTGRFMNTEAFF.

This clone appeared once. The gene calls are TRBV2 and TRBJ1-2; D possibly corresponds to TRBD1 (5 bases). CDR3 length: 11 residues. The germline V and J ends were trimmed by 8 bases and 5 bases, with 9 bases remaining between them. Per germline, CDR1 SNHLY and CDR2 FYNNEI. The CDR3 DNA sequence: TGTGCCAGCCAGACAGTTTATGGCTACACCTTC. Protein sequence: CASQTVYGYTF.

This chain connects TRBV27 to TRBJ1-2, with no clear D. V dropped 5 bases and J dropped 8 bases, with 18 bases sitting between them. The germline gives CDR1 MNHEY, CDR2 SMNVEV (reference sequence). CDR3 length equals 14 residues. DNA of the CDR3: TGTGCCAGCAGTCCCCTGCATGAGGGTGGCGGCTACACCTTC. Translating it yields CASSPLHEGGGYTF.